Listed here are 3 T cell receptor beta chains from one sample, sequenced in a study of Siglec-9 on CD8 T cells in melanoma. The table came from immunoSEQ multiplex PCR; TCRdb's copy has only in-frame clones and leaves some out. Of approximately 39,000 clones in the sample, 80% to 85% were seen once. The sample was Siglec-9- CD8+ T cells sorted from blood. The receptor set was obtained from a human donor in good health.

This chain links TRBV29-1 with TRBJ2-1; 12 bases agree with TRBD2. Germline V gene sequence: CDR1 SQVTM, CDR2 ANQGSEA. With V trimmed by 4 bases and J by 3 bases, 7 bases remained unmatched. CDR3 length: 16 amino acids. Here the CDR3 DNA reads TGCAGCGTTGTGGGGGTACTAGCGGGAGGCTACAATGAGCAGTTCTTC. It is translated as CSVVGVLAGGYNEQFF.

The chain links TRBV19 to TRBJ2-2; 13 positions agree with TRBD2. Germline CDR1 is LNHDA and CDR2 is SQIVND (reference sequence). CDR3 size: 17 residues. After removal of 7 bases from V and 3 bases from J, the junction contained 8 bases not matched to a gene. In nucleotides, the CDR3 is TGTGCCAGTACCGGGGGACTAGCGGGACTCTACACCGGGGAGCTGTTTTTT. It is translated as CASTGGLAGLYTGELFF.

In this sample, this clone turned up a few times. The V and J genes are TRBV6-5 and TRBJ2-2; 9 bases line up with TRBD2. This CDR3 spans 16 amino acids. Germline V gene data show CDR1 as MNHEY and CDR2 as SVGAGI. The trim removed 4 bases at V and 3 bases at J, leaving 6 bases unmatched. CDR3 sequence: CASSSRTSVDTGELFF. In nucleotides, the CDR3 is TGTGCCAGCAGTTCCCGGACTAGCGTGGACACCGGGGAGCTGTTTTTT.